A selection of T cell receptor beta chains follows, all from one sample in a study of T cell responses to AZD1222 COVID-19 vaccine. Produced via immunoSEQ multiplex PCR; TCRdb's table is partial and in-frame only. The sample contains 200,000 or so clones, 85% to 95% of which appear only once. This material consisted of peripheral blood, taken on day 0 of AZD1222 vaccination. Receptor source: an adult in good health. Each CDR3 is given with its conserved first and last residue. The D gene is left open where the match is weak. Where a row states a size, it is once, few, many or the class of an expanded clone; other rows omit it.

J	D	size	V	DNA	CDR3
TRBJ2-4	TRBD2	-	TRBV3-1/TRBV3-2	TGTGCCAGCAGCGACGGACTAGCGGGGGGTCGCCGGGACTTC	CASSDGLAGGRRDF
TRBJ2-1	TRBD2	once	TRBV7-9	TGTGCCAGCAGCTGGACTAGCGGGGCTTACAATGAGCAGTTCTTC	CASSWTSGAYNEQFF
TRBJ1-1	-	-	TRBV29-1	TGCAGCGTTGAAATGGGGGGCCACACTGAAGCTTTCTTT	CSVEMGGHTEAFF
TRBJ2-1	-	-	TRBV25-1	TGTGCCAGCAGTGACAGGCCCTTTGAGCAGTTCTTC	CASSDRPFEQFF
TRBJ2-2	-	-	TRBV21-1	TGTGCCAGCATCTTAGCCGGGACAGGGGGGAACACCGGGGAGCTGTTTTTT	CASILAGTGGNTGELFF
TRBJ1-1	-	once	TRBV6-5	TGTGCAACCAACCTAGGGGATTTGAACACTGAAGCTTTCTTT	CATNLGDLNTEAFF
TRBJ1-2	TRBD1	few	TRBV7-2	TGTGCCAGCAGCCCGCGGACAGGGAGTAACTATGGCTACACCTTC	CASSPRTGSNYGYTF
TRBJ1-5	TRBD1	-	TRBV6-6	TGTGCCAGCAGTCCGGGATTGACAGGGGGCGGGCGCCAGCCCCAGCATTTT	CASSPGLTGGGRQPQHF
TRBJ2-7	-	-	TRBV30	TGTGCCTGGGGGAACTACGAGCAGTACTTC	CAWGNYEQYF
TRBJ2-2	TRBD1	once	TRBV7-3	TGTGCCAGCAGCCACCGGGACAGGGAGCGGGGCGTCACCGGGGAGCTGTTTTTT	CASSHRDRERGVTGELFF
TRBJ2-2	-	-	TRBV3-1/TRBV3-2	TGTGCCAGCAGCCAAGGGCCGGACCCGGGCGGGGAGCTGTTTTTT	CASSQGPDPGGELFF
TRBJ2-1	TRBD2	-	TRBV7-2	TGTGCCAGCAGTTTCGGTTTGGCGGGACTAAGTAATGAGCAGTTCTTC	CASSFGLAGLSNEQFF
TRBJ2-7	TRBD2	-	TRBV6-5	TGTGCCAGCAGGGAGGTGACCGGGGGGGCCTACGAGCAGTACTTC	CASREVTGGAYEQYF
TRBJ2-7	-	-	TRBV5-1	TGCGCCAGCAGCTTGTCAGGGACCTATACCTACGAGCAGTACTTC	CASSLSGTYTYEQYF
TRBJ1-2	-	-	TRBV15	TGTGCCACCAGCAGGGGGGGCGAAGGACTTGGGGACTATGGCTACACCTTC	CATSRGGEGLGDYGYTF
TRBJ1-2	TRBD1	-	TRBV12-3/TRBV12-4	TGTGCCAGCAGTCCCCGGACAGGCTATGGCTACACCTTC	CASSPRTGYGYTF
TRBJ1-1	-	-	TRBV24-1	TGTGCCACCAGTGATTTCCTAGGGGGACGAGAGCGGAACACTGAAGCTTTCTTT	CATSDFLGGRERNTEAFF
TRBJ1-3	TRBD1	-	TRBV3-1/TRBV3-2	TGTGCCAGCAGCCCGGGACAGATACTAATCTCTGGAAACACCATATATTTT	CASSPGQILISGNTIYF
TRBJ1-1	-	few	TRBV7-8	TGTGCCAGCAGCCTCGAGGACACTGAAGCTTTCTTT	CASSLEDTEAFF
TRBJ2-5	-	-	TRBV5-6	TGTGCCAGCAGCTCGGCAGGCTTTGAGACCCAGTACTTC	CASSSAGFETQYF
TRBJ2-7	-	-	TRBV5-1	TGCGCCAGCAGCTTCCTCGGGGGCTCCTACGAGCAGTACTTC	CASSFLGGSYEQYF
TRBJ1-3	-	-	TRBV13	TGTGCCAGCAGCCGACACAGGCTCTCTGGAAACACCATATATTTT	CASSRHRLSGNTIYF
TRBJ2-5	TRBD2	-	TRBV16	TGTGCCAGCAGCCCCCTAGCGGGGCCTCAGGAGACCCAGTACTTC	CASSPLAGPQETQYF
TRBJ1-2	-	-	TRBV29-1	TGCAGCGCTCTTTTGATTTTAGCGGGAATCGGAAGATATGGCTACACCTTC	CSALLILAGIGRYGYTF
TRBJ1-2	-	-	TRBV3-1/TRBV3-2	TGTGCCAGCAGCCAAGAAGCAGCTAACTATGGCTACACCTTC	CASSQEAANYGYTF
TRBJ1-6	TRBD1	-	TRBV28	TGTGCCAGCACTTTCCCAGGGGGTCGGAATTCACCCCTCCACTTT	CASTFPGGRNSPLHF
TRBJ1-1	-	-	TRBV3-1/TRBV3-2	TGTGCCAGCAGCCCCCACCGTCTCACTGAAGCTTTCTTT	CASSPHRLTEAFF
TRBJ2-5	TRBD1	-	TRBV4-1	TGCGCCAGCAGCCAGGGACTGGGGACAGGGTTAAAGACCCAGTACTTC	CASSQGLGTGLKTQYF
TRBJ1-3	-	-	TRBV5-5	TGTGCCAGCAGCCCCTCGCAGGGTAGCAACACCATATATTTT	CASSPSQGSNTIYF
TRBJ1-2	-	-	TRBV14	TGTGCCAGCAGCCAAGGGGCCAATTTTGAGGGCTACACCTTC	CASSQGANFEGYTF
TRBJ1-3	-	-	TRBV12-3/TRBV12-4	TGTGCCAGCAGTTCCAGCTCTGGAAACACCATATATTTT	CASSSSSGNTIYF
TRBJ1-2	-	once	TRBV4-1	TGCGCCAGCAGCCCCCTAGGAGGGGCTAACTATGGCTACACCTTC	CASSPLGGANYGYTF
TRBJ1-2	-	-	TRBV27	TGTGCCAGCAGTTTACGGAACAGGGTCCGGGGCTATGGCTACACCTTC	CASSLRNRVRGYGYTF
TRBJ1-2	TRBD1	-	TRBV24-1	TGTGCCACCAGTGATTTGAGGGGACAGGGTGTTTGTGGCTATGGCTACACCTTC	CATSDLRGQGVCGYGYTF
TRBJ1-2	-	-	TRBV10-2	TGCGCCAGCAGTCCCCAGGGGAACTATGGCTACACCTTC	CASSPQGNYGYTF
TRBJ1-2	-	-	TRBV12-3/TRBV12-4	TGTGCCAGCAGTTTAAGCGGGGCAATTTGGACTTTC	CASSLSGAIWTF
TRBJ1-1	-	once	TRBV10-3	TGTGCCATCAGCGGGGGCAGGGGAAACACTGAAGCTTTCTTT	CAISGGRGNTEAFF
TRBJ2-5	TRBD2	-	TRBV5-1	TGCGCCAGCAGCAGAGGACTAGCGGGAGGTTGGGAGACCCAGTACTTC	CASSRGLAGGWETQYF
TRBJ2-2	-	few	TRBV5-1	TGCGCCAGCAAAGGAACCGGGGAGCTGTTTTTT	CASKGTGELFF
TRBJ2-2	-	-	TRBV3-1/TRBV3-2	TGTGCCAGCAGCTCCTGGGAGGGGGTCACCGGGGAGCTGTTTTTT	CASSSWEGVTGELFF
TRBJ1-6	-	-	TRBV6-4	TGTGCCAGCAGTGAACAGAGCCTAAATTCACCCCTCCACTTT	CASSEQSLNSPLHF
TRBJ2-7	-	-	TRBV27	TGTGCCAGCGGAAGACAGGACTCCTACGAGCAGTACTTC	CASGRQDSYEQYF
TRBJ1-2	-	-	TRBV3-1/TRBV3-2	TGTGCCAGCAGCCACGGGAAGAAGAGGTCTAACTATGGCTACACCTTC	CASSHGKKRSNYGYTF
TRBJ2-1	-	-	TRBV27	TGTGCCAGCAGTTTAATTGACAGCAACGATGAGCAGTTCTTC	CASSLIDSNDEQFF
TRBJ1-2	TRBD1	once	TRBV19	TGTGCCAGTAGTAATGGACAGGGGAACTATGGCTACACCTTC	CASSNGQGNYGYTF
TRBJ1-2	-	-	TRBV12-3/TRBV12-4	TGTGCCAGCAGTTTCGGACCTTTAGGCTACACCTTC	CASSFGPLGYTF
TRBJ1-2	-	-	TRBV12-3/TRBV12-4	TGTGCCAGCAGTGAGGTCCAAAGTTTTGGCTACACCTTC	CASSEVQSFGYTF
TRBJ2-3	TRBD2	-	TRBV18	TGTGCCAGCTCACCTGGAGGTCGGGGGGTGGATACGCAGTATTTT	CASSPGGRGVDTQYF
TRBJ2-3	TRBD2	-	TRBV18	TGTGCCAGCTCAACCAGGCGGGAGGGCCTAACAGATACGCAGTATTTT	CASSTRREGLTDTQYF